The 15 T cell receptor beta chains presented below share a single source sample, sequenced in a study of early stage breast cancer tumors. Here immunoSEQ multiplex PCR was the method, and the copy in TCRdb shows in-frame clones only, minus some. The table includes 65,000 to 75,000 clones, less than 90% detected once. Specimen: blood. The source of these receptors is a person in their 40s with breast cancer.

This clone was seen a few times. J is TRBJ1-4 and V is TRBV21-1. TRBV21-1 is designated a pseudogene. CDR3 length: 14 residues. The DNA of the CDR3 is TGTGCCAGCAGCCCAGCCATTCGAAGGGAAAAACTGTTTTTT. It specifies CASSPAIRREKLFF.

V usage is TRBV7-2 and J usage is TRBJ1-2; no firm D call. The CDR3 totals 13 residues. Germline V lookup: CDR1 SGHTA, CDR2 FQGNSA. V was cut by 5 bases and J by 6 bases, with 13 bases left in between. CDR3 residues: CASSTRQGHGYTF. The CDR3 DNA follows: TGTGCCAGCAGCACCCGACAAGGTCATGGCTACACCTTC.

In DNA form, the CDR3 reads TGTGCCAGCTCACGACCGGGACAGGACGATAACACTGAAGCTTTCTTT. It encodes CASSRPGQDDNTEAFF. This chain uses TRBV18 with TRBJ1-1; 8 positions match TRBD1. The CDR3 consists of 16 residues. After removal of 4 bases from V and 2 bases from J, the junction contained 9 bases not matched to a gene. The germline V gene encodes CDR1 KGHSH and CDR2 LQKENI. The complete variable domain, with remaining parts taken from reference TRBV18 and TRBJ1-1, reads NAGVMQNPRHLVRRRGQEARLRCSPMKGHSHVYWYRQLPEEGLKFMVYLQKENIIDESGMPKERFSAEFPKEGPSILRIQQVVRGDSAAYFCASSRPGQDDNTEAFFGQGTRLTVV.

J is TRBJ2-3 and V is TRBV7-9, with D possibly being TRBD2 (5 bases). V gave up 6 bases and J gave up 8 bases, with 18 bases separating them. This CDR3 is built from 14 residues. Germline lookup yields CDR1 SEHNR and CDR2 FQNEAQ (reference sequence). CDR3 loop: CASSSSIGHSTQYF. The CDR3 nucleotides are TGTGCCAGCAGTTCTAGCATCGGCCACTCTACGCAGTATTTT.

The CDR3: CASSFGGRSDTQYF. CDR3 nucleotide sequence: TGTGCCAGCAGTTTTGGGGGGAGGTCAGATACGCAGTATTTT. The V gene is TRBV28, the J gene TRBJ2-3; weak D call: TRBD2 (6 bases). Germline CDR1 is MDHEN and CDR2 is SYDVKM. Trimming removed 3 bases at V and 4 bases at J, with 11 bases between. This CDR3 has 14 amino acids.

Details on this clone: An end of the junction differs from the germline gene, which may be a read error. The V gene is TRBV28, the J gene TRBJ2-7, with D uncertain. Germline values: CDR1 MDHEN, CDR2 SYDVKM. The CDR3 length is 14 residues. The CDR3 sequence is CASSLYATAKGQYF. CDR3 nucleotide sequence: TGTGCCAGCAGCTTATATGCCACGGCCAAGGGGCAGTACTTC.

V and J are TRBV2 and TRBJ2-7; no reliable D call. The V gene's germline CDR1 is SNHLY and CDR2 FYNNEI. Trimming shortened V by 4 bases and J by 3 bases, and 16 bases separated the two germline ends. CDR3 size: 15 residues. The DNA of the CDR3 is TGTGCCAGCAGTGTTCGACATGTTCCCAACTACGAGCAGTACTTC. It is translated as CASSVRHVPNYEQYF. Using reference TRBV2 and TRBJ2-7 for the parts outside the CDR3, the full variable domain is EPEVTQTPSHQVTQMGQEVILRCVPISNHLYFYWYRQILGQKVEFLVSFYNNEISEKSEIFDDQFSVERPDGSNFTLKIRSTKLEDSAMYFCASSVRHVPNYEQYFGPGTRLTVT.

CDR3 DNA: TGTGCCAGCAGCCGCCCTAGGTATGGAGATACGCAGTATTTT. This sequence encodes CASSRPRYGDTQYF. The J gene is TRBJ2-3, the V gene TRBV7-9; no reliable D call. Germline CDR1 SEHNR, CDR2 FQNEAQ (reference sequence). CDR3 length: 14 amino acids. The V and J ends lost 5 bases and 5 bases respectively, with 14 bases between them.

The chain carries TRBV19 and TRBJ1-5, with D unclear. Germline lookup yields CDR1 LNHDA and CDR2 SQIVND (reference sequence). Trimming shortened V by 3 bases and J by 7 bases, and 13 bases separated the two germline ends. The CDR3 covers 14 residues. The CDR3 protein is CASSIGRPNQPQHF. The CDR3 DNA reads as TGTGCCAGTAGTATTGGTCGCCCCAACCAGCCCCAGCATTTT.

This clone was counted only a few times. At one end, the junction sequence differs from germline, possibly due to a read error. The V gene is TRBV7-7, the J gene TRBJ2-1; 7 bases align to TRBD2. Germline V lookup: CDR1 SSHAT, CDR2 FNYEAQ (reference sequence). There are 15 residues in the CDR3. CDR3 DNA: TGTGCTAGCAGCTTCAGACTAGCTCCTTACAATGAGCTGTTCTTC. It translates to CASSFRLAPYNELFF. Combining the CDR3 with reference TRBV7-7 and TRBJ2-1 gives the whole variable domain GAGVSQSPRYKVTKRGQDVTLRCDPISSHATLYWYQQALGQGPEFLTYFNYEAQPDKSGLPSDRFSAERPEGSISTLTIQRTEQRDSAMYRCASSFRLAPYNELFFGPGTRLTVL.

The chain combines TRBV6-6 with TRBJ1-4, with TRBD1 as a possible D gene (5 bases). There are 15 residues in the CDR3. The V gene lost 0 bases and the J gene lost 8 bases, with 13 bases spanning the gap. The germline V gene has CDR1 MNHNY and CDR2 SVGAGI (reference sequence). CDR3 sequence reads: CASSYSGRENEKLFF. The CDR3 nucleotides are TGTGCCAGCAGTTACTCGGGCAGGGAGAACGAAAAACTGTTTTTT.

This chain joins TRBV6-1 and TRBJ2-3; D is uncertain. CDR1 is MNHNS, CDR2 SASEGT, per germline. Trimming pared 2 bases from V and 3 bases from J, leaving 15 bases between. The CDR3 has 16 amino acids. In nucleotides, the CDR3 is TGTGCCAGCAGTGAAACCAGGACCATGGTAACAGATACGCAGTATTTT. Its translation: CASSETRTMVTDTQYF.

The chain couples TRBV7-8 to TRBJ2-7; D is undetermined. Per the germline V gene, CDR1 is SGHVS and CDR2 is FQNEAQ. The CDR3 has 14 residues. Trimming left V 0 bases short and J 1 base short, with 7 bases between. The CDR3 region has the DNA TGTGCCAGCAGCTTAGCGGTGGTATCCTACGAGCAGTACTTC. Protein product: CASSLAVVSYEQYF.

The chain couples TRBV5-1 to TRBJ1-1, with D uncertain. V gave up 4 bases and J gave up 1 base, with 8 bases separating them. CDR1 and CDR2 (germline): SGHRS, YFSETQ. The CDR3 is 13 amino acids. The CDR3 loop is CASSTHRNTEAFF. CDR3 coding DNA: TGCGCCAGCAGCACCCACAGGAACACTGAAGCTTTCTTT. Full variable domain (missing parts from reference TRBV5-1 and TRBJ1-1): KAGVTQTPRYLIKTRGQQVTLSCSPISGHRSVSWYQQTPGQGLQFLFEYFSETQRNKGNFPGRFSGRQFSNSRSEMNVSTLELGDSALYLCASSTHRNTEAFFGQGTRLTVV.

V is TRBV27 and J is TRBJ2-7; TRBD2 might be the D (5 bases). With 5 bases removed from V and 9 bases from J, the gap between germline ends came to 14 bases. Germline CDR1 reads MNHEY; CDR2 reads SMNVEV (reference sequence). The CDR3 covers 12 residues. The CDR3 sequence: CASSPPGGGQYF. The CDR3 DNA follows: TGTGCCAGCAGTCCCCCAGGAGGAGGGCAGTACTTC.